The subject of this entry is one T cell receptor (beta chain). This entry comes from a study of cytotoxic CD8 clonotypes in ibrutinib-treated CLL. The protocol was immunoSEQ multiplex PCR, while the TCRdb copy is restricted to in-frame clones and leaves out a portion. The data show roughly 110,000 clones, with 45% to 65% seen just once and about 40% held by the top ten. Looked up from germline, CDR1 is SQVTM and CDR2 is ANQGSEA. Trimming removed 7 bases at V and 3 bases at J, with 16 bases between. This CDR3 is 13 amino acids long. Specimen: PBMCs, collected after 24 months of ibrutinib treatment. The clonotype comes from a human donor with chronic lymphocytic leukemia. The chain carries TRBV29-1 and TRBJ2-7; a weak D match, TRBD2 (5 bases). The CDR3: CSEATARGYEQYF. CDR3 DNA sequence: TGCAGCGAGGCGACCGCCCGGGGCTACGAGCAGTACTTC.